This T cell receptor (beta chain) was profiled in a study of monozygotic twins with inflammatory bowel disease. Blood samples, whole and unsorted for T cells, yielded the isolated total RNA. The CDR3 spans 15 residues. Looked up from germline, CDR1 is SGHRS and CDR2 is YFSETQ. For every sample, eight separate reactions were used to make cDNA. Added by template switching were UMIs that each held a 6-nucleotide sample barcode. No DNA is given; TCRdb re-called the 5' RACE reads and lists each CDR3 protein once. Recorded for this sample: about 380,000 distinct CDR3 sequences. What was sequenced was blood. This receptor was taken from a human donor with ulcerative colitis or Crohn's disease, or a healthy co-twin of an affected twin (not recorded which). The chain has TRBV5-1 and TRBJ2-7; the D call of TRBD1 rests on TCRdb alone, since no DNA is present to check it. CDR3 amino acids: CASSPGDRMIYEQYF.